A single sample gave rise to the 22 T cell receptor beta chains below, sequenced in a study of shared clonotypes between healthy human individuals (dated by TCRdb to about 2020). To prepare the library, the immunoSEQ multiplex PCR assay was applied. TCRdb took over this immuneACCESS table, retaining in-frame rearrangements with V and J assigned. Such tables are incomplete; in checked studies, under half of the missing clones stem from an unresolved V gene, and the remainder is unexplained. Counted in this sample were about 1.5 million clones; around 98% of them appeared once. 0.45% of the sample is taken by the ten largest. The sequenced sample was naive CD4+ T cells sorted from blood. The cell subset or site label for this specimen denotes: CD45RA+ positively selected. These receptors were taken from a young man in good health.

The CDR3, as DNA: TGTGCCAGCAGCCGGCCCTCCGGGACAGGAGTTTTCTACAATGAGCAGTTCTTC. Encoded protein: CASSRPSGTGVFYNEQFF. V gene TRBV7-8 combines with J gene TRBJ2-1; 8 bases match TRBD1. V lost 5 bases and J lost 3; bases outside the gene matches: 15. The CDR3 consists of 18 residues. The germline V gene has CDR1 SGHVS and CDR2 FQNEAQ.

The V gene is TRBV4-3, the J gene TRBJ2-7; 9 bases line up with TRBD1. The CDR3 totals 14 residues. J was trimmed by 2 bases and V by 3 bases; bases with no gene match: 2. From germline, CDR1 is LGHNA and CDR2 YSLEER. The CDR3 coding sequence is TGCGCCAGCAGCCATAGACAGGGGGCCTACGAGCAGTACTTC. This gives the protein CASSHRQGAYEQYF.

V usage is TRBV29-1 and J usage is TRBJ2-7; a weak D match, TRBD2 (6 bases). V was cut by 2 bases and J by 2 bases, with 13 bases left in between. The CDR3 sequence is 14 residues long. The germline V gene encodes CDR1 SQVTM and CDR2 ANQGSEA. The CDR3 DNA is TGCAGCGTTGAAACTGGCGGCGGGGCCTACGAGCAGTACTTC. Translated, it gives CSVETGGGAYEQYF.

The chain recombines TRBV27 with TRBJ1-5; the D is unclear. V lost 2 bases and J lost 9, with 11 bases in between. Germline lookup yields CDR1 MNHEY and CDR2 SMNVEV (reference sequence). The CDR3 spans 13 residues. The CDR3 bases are TGTGCCAGCAGTTTAAAGGGTGGACGGCCCCAGCATTTT. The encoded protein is CASSLKGGRPQHF.

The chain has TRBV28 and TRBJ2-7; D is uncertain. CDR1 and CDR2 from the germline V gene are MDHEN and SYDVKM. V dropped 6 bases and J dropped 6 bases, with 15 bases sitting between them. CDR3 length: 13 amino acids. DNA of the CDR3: TGTGCCAGCAGGGGGATATCTGTCCGCGAGCAGTACTTC. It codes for CASRGISVREQYF.

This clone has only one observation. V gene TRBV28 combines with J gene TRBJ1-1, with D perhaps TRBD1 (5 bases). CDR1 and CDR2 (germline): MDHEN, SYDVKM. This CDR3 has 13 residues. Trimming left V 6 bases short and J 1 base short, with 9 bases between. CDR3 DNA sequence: TGTGCCAGCAGCCCGCAGGGGAACACTGAAGCTTTCTTT. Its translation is CASSPQGNTEAFF.

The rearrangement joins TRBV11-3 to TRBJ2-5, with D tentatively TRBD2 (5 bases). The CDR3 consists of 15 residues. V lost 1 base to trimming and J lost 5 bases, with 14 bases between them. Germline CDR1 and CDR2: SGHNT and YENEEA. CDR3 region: CASSLGGGGEETQYF. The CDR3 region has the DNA TGTGCCAGCAGCTTAGGAGGCGGTGGGGAGGAGACCCAGTACTTC.

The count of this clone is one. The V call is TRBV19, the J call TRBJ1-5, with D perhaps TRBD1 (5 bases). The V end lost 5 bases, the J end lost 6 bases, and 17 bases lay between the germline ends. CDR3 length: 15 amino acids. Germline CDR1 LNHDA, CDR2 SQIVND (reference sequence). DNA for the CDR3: TGTGCCAGTAGTGTGAACTTGGGGCGTTCTCAGCCCCAGCATTTT. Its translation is CASSVNLGRSQPQHF.

The DNA for the CDR3 is TGTGCCAGCAGCTTAGTCCCGGGACAGGGAAGTATAGACACTGAAGCTTTCTTT. It codes for CASSLVPGQGSIDTEAFF. The rearrangement joins TRBV7-2 to TRBJ1-1; 9 nucleotides match TRBD1. This CDR3 region has 18 residues. CDR1 SGHTA and CDR2 FQGNSA come from the germline V gene. V dropped 1 base and J dropped 3; count of bases not matched to a gene: 12.

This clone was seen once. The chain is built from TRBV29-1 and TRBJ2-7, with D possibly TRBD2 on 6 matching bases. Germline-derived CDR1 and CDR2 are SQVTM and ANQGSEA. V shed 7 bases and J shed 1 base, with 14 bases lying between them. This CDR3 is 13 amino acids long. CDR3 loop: CSAGGAGSYEQYF. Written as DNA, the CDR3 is TGCAGCGCCGGAGGGGCAGGATCCTACGAGCAGTACTTC.

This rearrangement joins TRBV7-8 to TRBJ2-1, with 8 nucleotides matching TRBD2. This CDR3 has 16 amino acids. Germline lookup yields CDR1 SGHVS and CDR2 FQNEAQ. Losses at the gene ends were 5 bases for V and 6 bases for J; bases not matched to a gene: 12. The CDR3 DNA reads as TGTGCCAGCAGCGACCGAGCGGGAGTCAACCCCAATGAGCAGTTCTTC. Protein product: CASSDRAGVNPNEQFF.

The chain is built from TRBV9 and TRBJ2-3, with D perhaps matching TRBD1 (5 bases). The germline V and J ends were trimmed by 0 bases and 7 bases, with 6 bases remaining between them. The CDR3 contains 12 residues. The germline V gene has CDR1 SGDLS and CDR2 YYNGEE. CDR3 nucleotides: TGTGCCAGCAGCGTAGAGGGGCATACGCAGTATTTT. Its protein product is CASSVEGHTQYF. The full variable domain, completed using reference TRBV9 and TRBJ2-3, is DSGVTQTPKHLITATGQRVTLRCSPRSGDLSVYWYQQSLDQGLQFLIQYYNGEERAKGNILERFSAQQFPDLHSELNLSSLELGDSALYFCASSVEGHTQYFGPGTRLTVL.

Here the CDR3 reads CASRSDRGHDEQYF. As DNA, the CDR3 is TGTGCCAGCAGGTCGGACAGGGGGCATGACGAGCAGTACTTC. V and J are TRBV28 and TRBJ2-7; 11 positions match TRBD1. The CDR3 is 14 residues long. Germline CDR1 and CDR2: MDHEN and SYDVKM. Trimming removed 6 bases from V and 5 bases from J; junction bases left unmatched: 6.

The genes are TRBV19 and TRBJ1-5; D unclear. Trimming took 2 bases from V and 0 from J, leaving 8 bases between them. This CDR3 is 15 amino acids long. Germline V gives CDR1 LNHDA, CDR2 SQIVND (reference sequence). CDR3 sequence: CASSITDDSNQPQHF. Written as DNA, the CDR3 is TGTGCCAGTAGTATAACAGACGATAGCAATCAGCCCCAGCATTTT.

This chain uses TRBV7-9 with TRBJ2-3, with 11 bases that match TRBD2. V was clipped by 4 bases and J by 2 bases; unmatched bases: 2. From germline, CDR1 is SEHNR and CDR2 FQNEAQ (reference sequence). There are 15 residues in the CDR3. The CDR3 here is CASSSTSGITDTQYF. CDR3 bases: TGTGCCAGCAGCTCGACTAGCGGGATCACAGATACGCAGTATTTT.

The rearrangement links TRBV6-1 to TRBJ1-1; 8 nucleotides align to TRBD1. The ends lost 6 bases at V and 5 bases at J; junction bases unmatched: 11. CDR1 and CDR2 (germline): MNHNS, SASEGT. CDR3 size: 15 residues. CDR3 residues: CASRPITGGWTEAFF. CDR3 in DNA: TGTGCCAGCAGACCCATTACAGGGGGATGGACTGAAGCTTTCTTT.

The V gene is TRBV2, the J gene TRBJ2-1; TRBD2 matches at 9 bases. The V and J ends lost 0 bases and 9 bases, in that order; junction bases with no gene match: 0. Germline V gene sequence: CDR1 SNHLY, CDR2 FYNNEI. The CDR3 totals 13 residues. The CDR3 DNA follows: TGTGCCAGCAGTGAAGCGCGGGGGGGTGAGCAGTTCTTC. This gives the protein CASSEARGGEQFF.

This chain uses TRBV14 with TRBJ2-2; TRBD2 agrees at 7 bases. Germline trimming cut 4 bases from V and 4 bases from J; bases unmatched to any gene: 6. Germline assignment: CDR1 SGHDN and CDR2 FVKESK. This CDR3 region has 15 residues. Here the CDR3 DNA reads TGTGCCAGCAGCCCATCGGGGGGAGGCACCGGGGAGCTGTTTTTT. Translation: CASSPSGGGTGELFF.

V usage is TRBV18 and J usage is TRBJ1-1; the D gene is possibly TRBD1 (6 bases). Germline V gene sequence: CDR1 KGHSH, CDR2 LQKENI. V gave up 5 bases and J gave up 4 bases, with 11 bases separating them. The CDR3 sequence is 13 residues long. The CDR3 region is CASSTRTATEAFF. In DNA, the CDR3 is TGTGCCAGCTCAACCCGGACAGCCACTGAAGCTTTCTTT.

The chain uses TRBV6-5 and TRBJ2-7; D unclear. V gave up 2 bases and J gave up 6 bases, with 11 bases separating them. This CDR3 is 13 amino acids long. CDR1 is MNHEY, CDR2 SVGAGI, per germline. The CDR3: CASSYGPTGEQYF. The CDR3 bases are TGTGCCAGCAGTTACGGGCCAACTGGCGAGCAGTACTTC.

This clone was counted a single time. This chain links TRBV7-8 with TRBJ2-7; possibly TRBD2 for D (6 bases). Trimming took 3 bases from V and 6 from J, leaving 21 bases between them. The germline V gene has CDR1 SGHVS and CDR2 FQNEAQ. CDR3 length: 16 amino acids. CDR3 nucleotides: TGTGCCAGCAGCTTTAGGAGGGAGAAGGTACTAACCGAGCAGTACTTC. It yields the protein CASSFRREKVLTEQYF.

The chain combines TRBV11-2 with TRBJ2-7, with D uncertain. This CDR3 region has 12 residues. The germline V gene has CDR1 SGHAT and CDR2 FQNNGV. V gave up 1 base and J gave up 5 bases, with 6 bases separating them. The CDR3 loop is CASSLGADEQYF. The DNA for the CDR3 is TGTGCCAGCAGCTTAGGTGCTGACGAGCAGTACTTC.